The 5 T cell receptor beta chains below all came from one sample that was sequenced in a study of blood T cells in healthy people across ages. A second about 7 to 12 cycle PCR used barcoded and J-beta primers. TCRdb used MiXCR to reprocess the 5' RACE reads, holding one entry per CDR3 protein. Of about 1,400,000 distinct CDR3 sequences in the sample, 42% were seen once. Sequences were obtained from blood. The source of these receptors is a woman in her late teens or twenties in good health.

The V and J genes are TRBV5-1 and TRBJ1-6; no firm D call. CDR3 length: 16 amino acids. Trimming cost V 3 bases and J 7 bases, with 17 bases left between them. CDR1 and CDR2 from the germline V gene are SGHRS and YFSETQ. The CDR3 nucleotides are TGCGCCAGCAGCTCGGCCTTGGGAGGCTCCAATTCACCCCTCCACTTT. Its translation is CASSSALGGSNSPLHF.

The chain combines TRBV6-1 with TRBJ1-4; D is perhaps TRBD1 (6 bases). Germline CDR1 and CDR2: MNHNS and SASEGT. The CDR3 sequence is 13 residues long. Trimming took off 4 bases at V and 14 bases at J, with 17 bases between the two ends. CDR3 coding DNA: TGTGCCAGCAGTGCAGACCCGGGACAAGACCTGTTTTTT. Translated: CASSADPGQDLFF.

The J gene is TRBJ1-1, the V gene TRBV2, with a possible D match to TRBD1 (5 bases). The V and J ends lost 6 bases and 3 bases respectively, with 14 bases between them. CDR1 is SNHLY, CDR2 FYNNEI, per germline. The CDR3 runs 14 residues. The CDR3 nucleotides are TGTGCCAGCAGGGGGACCGGGGCGGACACTGAAGCTTTCTTT. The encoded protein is CASRGTGADTEAFF.

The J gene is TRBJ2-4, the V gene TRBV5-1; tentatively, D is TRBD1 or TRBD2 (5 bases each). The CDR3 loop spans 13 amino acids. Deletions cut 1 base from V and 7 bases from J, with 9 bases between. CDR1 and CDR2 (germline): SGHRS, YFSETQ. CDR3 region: CASSLNRDNIQYF. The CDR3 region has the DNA TGCGCCAGCAGCTTGAATCGGGACAACATTCAGTACTTC.

The CDR3 loop reads CASSEPPRRTVPTDTQYF. The CDR3 DNA reads as TGTGCCAGCAGTGAACCCCCCAGGCGGACAGTACCTACAGATACGCAGTATTTT. This chain connects TRBV2 to TRBJ2-3; D might be TRBD1 (6 bases). The CDR3 extends over 18 amino acids. The germline gives CDR1 SNHLY, CDR2 FYNNEI. V was clipped by 2 bases and J by 3 bases, with 21 bases between them.